These 20 T cell receptor beta chains share one sample of origin, sequenced in a study of long-term antiretroviral therapy in people with HIV (dated 2022 in TCRdb). The immunoSEQ hsTCRB v3.0 assay was used at survey level resolution to sequence the TRB variable region. This is the immuneACCESS table as TCRdb keeps it, with only in-frame sequences that have V and J called. A part of the clones is gone; compared with another copy, unresolved V genes explain less than half, and the rest is unexplained. In all, the sample holds roughly 25,000 clones, and roughly 80% of those were seen once. The top ten hold 5.5% of the sample. This sample comprised unsorted PBMCs, obtained 1.1 years before starting antiretroviral therapy. The receptor set was obtained from a woman in her thirties with HIV.

The rearrangement links TRBV14 to TRBJ1-1; D unclear. Germline V gene lookup returns CDR1 SGHDN and CDR2 FVKESK. The CDR3 has 15 residues. Trimming took off 3 bases at V and 2 bases at J, with 13 bases between the two ends. CDR3 DNA: TGTGCCAGCAGCCATCTTGGCGGCGCTAACACTGAAGCTTTCTTT. Protein sequence: CASSHLGGANTEAFF.

The chain carries TRBV14 and TRBJ2-1, with 7 bases that match TRBD2. This CDR3 is built from 16 residues. CDR1 SGHDN and CDR2 FVKESK come from the germline V gene. The V segment lost 4 bases and the J segment 1 base; nucleotides outside the gene matches: 7. The CDR3 reads CASSPWGLPSYNEQFF. The CDR3, as DNA: TGTGCCAGCAGCCCGTGGGGACTACCTTCCTACAATGAGCAGTTCTTC. The variable domain in full, completed from reference TRBV14 and TRBJ2-1, reads EAGVTQFPSHSVIEKGQTVTLRCDPISGHDNLYWYRRVMGKEIKFLLHFVKESKQDESGMPNNRFLAERTGGTYSTLKVQPAELEDSGVYFCASSPWGLPSYNEQFFGPGTRLTVL.

The V and J genes are TRBV5-6 and TRBJ2-6, with D hard to call. This CDR3 is 14 amino acids long. Germline V gives CDR1 SGHDT, CDR2 YYEEEE. V lost 1 base, J lost 2 bases, and 4 bases lay in between. The CDR3 DNA follows: TGTGCCAGCAGCTTGTTAGCTGGGGCCAACGTCCTGACTTTC. Its translation is CASSLLAGANVLTF.

The V call is TRBV11-2, the J call TRBJ1-6; no definite D call. The CDR3 consists of 18 residues. Trimming stripped 1 base from V and 0 bases from J, with 13 bases between. Germline V gives CDR1 SGHAT, CDR2 FQNNGV. CDR3 nucleotide sequence: TGTGCCAGCAGCTTAGTGTCTGGGTGGGGCTCCTATAATTCACCCCTCCACTTT. It yields the protein CASSLVSGWGSYNSPLHF.

This chain uses TRBV7-8 with TRBJ2-5; D gene uncertain. Trimming shortened V by 0 bases and J by 7 bases, and 12 bases separated the two germline ends. CDR1 is SGHVS and CDR2 is FQNEAQ in the germline V gene. The CDR3 has 14 residues. This CDR3 reads CASSLAVQPGTQYF. Here the CDR3 DNA reads TGTGCCAGCAGCTTAGCAGTCCAGCCAGGGACCCAGTACTTC.

The rearrangement uses TRBV6-6 and TRBJ1-4; possible D gene TRBD1, 6 bases. Trimming took 8 bases from V and 5 from J, leaving 15 bases between them. Germline loops: CDR1 MNHNY, CDR2 SVGAGI (reference sequence). The CDR3 extends over 14 amino acids. CDR3 sequence: CASSRGAANEKLFF. The CDR3, as DNA: TGTGCCAGCTCCAGGGGCGCGGCGAATGAAAAACTGTTTTTT.

The DNA for the CDR3 is TGTGCCAGCAGCTTATACCCCTTAAACAGGGACGGCTACACCTTC. This gives the protein CASSLYPLNRDGYTF. The chain joins TRBV7-2 to TRBJ1-2, with D perhaps matching TRBD1 (6 bases). CDR3 length: 15 amino acids. From germline, CDR1 is SGHTA and CDR2 FQGNSA. Trimming shortened V by 2 bases and J by 8 bases, and 18 bases separated the two germline ends.

The J gene is TRBJ1-4, the V gene TRBV18, with D unclear. V was shortened by 4 bases and J by 5 bases, with 8 bases between the two germline ends. CDR1 and CDR2 (germline): KGHSH, LQKENI. This CDR3 has 13 amino acids. The CDR3 loop is CASSRSSNEKLFF. The CDR3 nucleotides read TGTGCCAGCTCACGGTCAAGCAATGAAAAACTGTTTTTT.

The CDR3 DNA reads as TGTGCCAGCAGTGAAGCTCGGGGCCCTCAGCCCCAGCATTTT. Protein sequence: CASSEARGPQPQHF. The genes are TRBV6-1 and TRBJ1-5, with D maybe TRBD1 (5 bases). This CDR3 region has 14 residues. V was trimmed by 0 bases and J by 6 bases, leaving 9 bases between them. Germline CDR1 reads MNHNS; CDR2 reads SASEGT.

The chain links TRBV19 to TRBJ2-2; TRBD1 is a possible D gene (6 bases). The CDR3 extends over 13 amino acids. CDR1 is LNHDA and CDR2 is SQIVND in the germline V gene (reference sequence). Trimming cost V 8 bases and J 4 bases, with 11 bases left between them. DNA of the CDR3: TGTGCCAGTGATTCAGGGGCCACCGGGGAGCTGTTTTTT. Encoded protein: CASDSGATGELFF.

The chain employs TRBV5-1 and TRBJ1-6; TRBD1 matches 7 bases. J gave up 7 bases and V 0 bases, and 4 bases lay outside the gene matches. Germline V gene lookup returns CDR1 SGHRS and CDR2 YFSETQ. The CDR3 sequence is 15 residues long. This CDR3 reads CASSLVGTANSPLHF. Here the CDR3 DNA reads TGCGCCAGCAGCTTGGTGGGGACAGCCAATTCACCCCTCCACTTT.

The chain uses TRBV6-6 and TRBJ2-1; the match to TRBD2 covers 13 bases. CDR3 length: 16 amino acids. Germline CDR1 and CDR2: MNHNY and SVGAGI (reference sequence). With 5 bases clipped from V and 4 bases from J, the junction kept 5 bases outside the gene matches. For the CDR3, the DNA is TGTGCCAGCAGTGGCCGACTAGCGGGGGGTTACAATGAGCAGTTCTTC. Encoded protein: CASSGRLAGGYNEQFF.

Notes on this clone: A read error may account for a junction end that differs from germline. The chain employs TRBV4-1 and TRBJ2-7, with D possibly being TRBD2 (5 bases). CDR3 length: 17 residues. CDR1 is MGHRA, CDR2 YSYEKL, per germline. DNA for the CDR3: TGCGCCAGCAGCAAAGACACGGGGATCAGGCCCCTCTACGAGCAGTACTTC. This translates into CASSKDTGIRPLYEQYF.

This sequence joins TRBV28 and TRBJ2-5; 7 bases line up with TRBD2. Germline CDR1 reads MDHEN; CDR2 reads SYDVKM. CDR3 size: 19 residues. V was pared by 4 bases and J by 0 bases, with 17 bases of the junction left unmatched. In DNA, the CDR3 is TGTGCCAGCAGTTCCTGGGGAGGGTGGGCGACGGTATACCAAGAGACCCAGTACTTC. Translated, it gives CASSSWGGWATVYQETQYF.

The rearrangement joins TRBV6-1 to TRBJ1-6; D is possibly TRBD1 (6 bases). The V end lost 2 bases, the J end lost 5 bases, and 13 bases lay between the germline ends. Germline V gene sequence: CDR1 MNHNS, CDR2 SASEGT. This CDR3 has 16 residues. The CDR3: CASSERGEYNNSPLHF. CDR3 bases: TGTGCCAGCAGTGAAAGGGGGGAGTATAATAATTCACCCCTCCACTTT.

This clone has more than one count but fewer than ten. The chain links TRBV2 to TRBJ2-7, with 7 bases identical to TRBD1. CDR3 size: 18 residues. Germline V gene data show CDR1 as SNHLY and CDR2 as FYNNEI. The V segment lost 6 bases and the J segment 7 bases; nucleotides outside the gene matches: 24. The CDR3 protein is CASSDRVAGFKLTREQYV. The CDR3 nucleotides read TGTGCCAGCAGCGACAGGGTGGCAGGGTTCAAGTTGACGCGGGAGCAGTACGTC.

The V and J genes are TRBV11-2 and TRBJ2-3; 7 nucleotides line up with TRBD2. From germline, CDR1 is SGHAT and CDR2 FQNNGV. Trimming removed 8 bases from V and 2 bases from J; junction bases left unmatched: 10. The CDR3 spans 15 residues. In nucleotides, the CDR3 is TGTGCCAGCGGTAGAGCGGGGCGTCTCACAGATACGCAGTATTTT. Amino acids: CASGRAGRLTDTQYF. Filled out from reference TRBV11-2 and TRBJ2-3, the complete variable domain reads EAGVAQSPRYKIIEKRQSVAFWCNPISGHATLYWYQQILGQGPKLLIQFQNNGVVDDSQLPKDRFSAERLKGVDSTLKIQPAKLEDSAVYLCASGRAGRLTDTQYFGPGTRLTVL.

J is TRBJ2-5 and V is TRBV30; D call uncertain. The CDR3 loop spans 13 amino acids. Trimming left V 1 base short and J 5 bases short, with 11 bases between. Germline-derived CDR1 and CDR2 are GTSNPN and SVGIG (reference sequence). CDR3 amino acids: CAWSEESLETQYF. In DNA, the CDR3 is TGTGCCTGGAGTGAGGAAAGTCTGGAGACCCAGTACTTC.

The chain links TRBV20-1 to TRBJ2-2; D is uncertain. CDR3 length equals 11 residues. CDR1 is DFQATT and CDR2 is SNEGSKA in the germline V gene (reference sequence). Trimming removed 6 bases at V and 0 bases at J, with 2 bases between. The CDR3 spells CSAPNTGELFF. CDR3 coding DNA: TGCAGTGCCCCGAACACCGGGGAGCTGTTTTTT.

This clone has a handful of counts. V gene TRBV29-1 combines with J gene TRBJ1-1; D unclear. The V end was cut by 6 bases, the J end by 1 base, with 12 bases between. Germline loops: CDR1 SQVTM, CDR2 ANQGSEA. CDR3 size: 13 residues. Here the CDR3 reads CSVLYRGNTEAFF. CDR3 coding DNA: TGCAGCGTGTTATACCGGGGGAACACTGAAGCTTTCTTT.